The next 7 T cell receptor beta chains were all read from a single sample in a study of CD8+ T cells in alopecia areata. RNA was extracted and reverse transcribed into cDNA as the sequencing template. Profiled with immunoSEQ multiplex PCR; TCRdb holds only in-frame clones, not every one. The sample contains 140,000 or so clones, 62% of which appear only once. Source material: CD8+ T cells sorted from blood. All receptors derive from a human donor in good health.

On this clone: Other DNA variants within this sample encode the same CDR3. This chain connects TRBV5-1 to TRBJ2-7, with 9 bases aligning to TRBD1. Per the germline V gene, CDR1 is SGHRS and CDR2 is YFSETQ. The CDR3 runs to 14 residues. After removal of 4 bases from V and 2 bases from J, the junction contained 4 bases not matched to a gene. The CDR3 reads CASSPRQGAYEQYF. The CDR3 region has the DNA TGCGCCAGCAGCCCGAGACAGGGGGCCTACGAGCAGTACTTC.

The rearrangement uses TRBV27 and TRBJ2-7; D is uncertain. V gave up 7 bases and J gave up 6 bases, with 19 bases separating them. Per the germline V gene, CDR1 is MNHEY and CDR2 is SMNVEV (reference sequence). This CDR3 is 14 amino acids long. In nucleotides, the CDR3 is TGTGCCAGCATCCCCTCGACTGCTCCCGGCGAGCAGTACTTC. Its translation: CASIPSTAPGEQYF.

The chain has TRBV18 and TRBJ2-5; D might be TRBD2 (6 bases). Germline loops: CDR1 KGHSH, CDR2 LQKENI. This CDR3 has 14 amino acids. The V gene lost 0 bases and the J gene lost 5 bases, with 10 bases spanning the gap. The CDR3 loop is CASSPPGTGETQYF. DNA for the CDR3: TGTGCCAGCTCACCACCGGGGACTGGGGAGACCCAGTACTTC.

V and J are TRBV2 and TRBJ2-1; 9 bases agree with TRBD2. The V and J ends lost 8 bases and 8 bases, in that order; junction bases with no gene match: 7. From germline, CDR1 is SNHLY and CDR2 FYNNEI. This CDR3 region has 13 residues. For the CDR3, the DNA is TGTGCCAGCCTCGGGACTAGCACCCATGAGCAGTTCTTC. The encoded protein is CASLGTSTHEQFF.

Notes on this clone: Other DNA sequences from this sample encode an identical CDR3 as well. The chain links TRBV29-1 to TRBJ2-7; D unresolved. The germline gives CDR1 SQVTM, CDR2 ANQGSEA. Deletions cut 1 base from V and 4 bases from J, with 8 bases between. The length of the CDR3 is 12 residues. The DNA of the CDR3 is TGCAGCGTTGAAGGTGCCGGATACGAGCAGTACTTC. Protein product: CSVEGAGYEQYF.

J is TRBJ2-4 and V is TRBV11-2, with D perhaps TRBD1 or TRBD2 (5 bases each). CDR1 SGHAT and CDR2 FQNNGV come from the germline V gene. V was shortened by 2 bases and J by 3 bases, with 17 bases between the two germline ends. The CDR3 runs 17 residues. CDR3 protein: CASSLRDRSPLKNIQYF. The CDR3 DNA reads TGTGCCAGCAGCTTAAGGGACCGCAGTCCCCTCAAAAACATTCAGTACTTC.

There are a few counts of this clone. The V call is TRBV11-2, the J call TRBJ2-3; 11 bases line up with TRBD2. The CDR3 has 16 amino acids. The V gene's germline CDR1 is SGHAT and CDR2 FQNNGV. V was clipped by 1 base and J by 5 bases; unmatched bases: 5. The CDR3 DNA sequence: TGTGCCAGCAGCTTAGGACCACTAGCGGGAGAAGATACGCAGTATTTT. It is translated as CASSLGPLAGEDTQYF.